This TCR beta chain was sequenced for a study of blood T cell repertoires in COVID-19. Authors' analysis steps: Amplification of reference gene primers was used by the study to estimate nucleated cell counts. Assay: immunoSEQ multiplex PCR; the TCRdb copy retains only in-frame clones and omits some. V and J calls and clone size come straight from that table; D and trimming were deduced from the DNA. The sample yields roughly 220,000 clones, over 60% seen once. This CDR3 is 13 amino acids long. V was pared by 5 bases and J by 7 bases, with 6 bases of the junction left unmatched. Germline CDR1 is MNHEY and CDR2 is SMNVEV (reference sequence).

This clonotype was sampled from a woman aged 65 to 85 with acute or convalescent COVID-19. Sequences were obtained from peripheral blood. The chain links TRBV27 to TRBJ1-1; the match to TRBD1 covers 8 bases. Here the CDR3 reads CASSPRQGIEAFF. The DNA of the CDR3 is TGTGCCAGCAGTCCCCGACAGGGGATTGAAGCTTTCTTT.